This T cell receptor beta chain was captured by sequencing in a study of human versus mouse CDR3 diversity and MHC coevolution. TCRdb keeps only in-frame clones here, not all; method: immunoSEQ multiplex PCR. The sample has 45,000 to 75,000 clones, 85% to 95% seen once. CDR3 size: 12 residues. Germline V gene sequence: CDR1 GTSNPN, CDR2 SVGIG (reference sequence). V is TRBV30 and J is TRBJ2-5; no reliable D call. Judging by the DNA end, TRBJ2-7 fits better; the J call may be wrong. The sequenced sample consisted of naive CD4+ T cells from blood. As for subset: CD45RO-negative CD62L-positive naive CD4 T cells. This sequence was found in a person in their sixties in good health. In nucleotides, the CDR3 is TGTGCCTGGACCTCTGTTGACTACGAGCAGTACTTC. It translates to CAWTSVDYEQYF.